The 15 T cell receptor beta chains in this list originate from one sample, sequenced in a study of blood T cell repertoires in COVID-19. Assay used: immunoSEQ multiplex PCR; TCRdb lists only in-frame clones, some missing. Here the sample spans more than 85,000 clones, around 84% being singletons. Sequencing was done on a sample of peripheral blood. Receptor source: a human donor in a cohort sampled during active COVID-19.

This clone showed up just a few times. The rearrangement uses TRBV20-1 and TRBJ1-2; 7 nucleotides match TRBD1. CDR3 size: 15 residues. The germline V gene encodes CDR1 DFQATT and CDR2 SNEGSKA (reference sequence). With V trimmed by 3 bases and J by 8 bases, 15 bases remained unmatched. The CDR3 coding sequence is TGCAGTGCTAGTCATAGTTACGGACAGGAGGGAGGCTACACCTTC. This codes for CSASHSYGQEGGYTF.

This chain connects TRBV18 to TRBJ2-7; the D gene is possibly TRBD1 (6 bases). This CDR3 is 16 amino acids long. Germline CDR1 reads KGHSH; CDR2 reads LQKENI. Trimming took off 2 bases at V and 2 bases at J, with 16 bases between the two ends. The CDR3 region has the DNA TGTGCCAGCTCACCAGCCCCCGGGACAAGGGCCTACGAGCAGTACTTC. It yields the protein CASSPAPGTRAYEQYF.

The chain has TRBV5-5 and TRBJ1-1, with TRBD1 matching 7 bases. The CDR3 contains 13 residues. The ends lost 7 bases at V and 1 base at J; junction bases unmatched: 4. Germline loops: CDR1 SGHKS, CDR2 YYEKEE (reference sequence). The CDR3 here is CASSGQQNTEAFF. Here the CDR3 DNA reads TGTGCCAGCTCGGGACAGCAGAACACTGAAGCTTTCTTT.

The chain combines TRBV2 with TRBJ2-2; 7 nucleotides match TRBD1. This CDR3 spans 15 amino acids. Germline values: CDR1 SNHLY, CDR2 FYNNEI. The J segment lost 7 bases and the V segment lost 4 bases, leaving 9 bases of the junction unmatched. The CDR3 region is CASSGEGGLIGELFF. The DNA for the CDR3 is TGTGCCAGCAGTGGAGAAGGGGGCTTGATCGGGGAGCTGTTTTTT.

This rearrangement joins TRBV7-9 to TRBJ2-3; D remains unclear. Germline V CDR1 and CDR2: SEHNR, FQNEAQ (reference sequence). Deletions cut 6 bases from V and 0 bases from J, with 13 bases between. The CDR3 totals 15 residues. CDR3 nucleotides: TGTGCCAGCAGGGCGGTGACCACGAGCACAGATACGCAGTATTTT. Translation: CASRAVTTSTDTQYF. Together with reference TRBV7-9 and TRBJ2-3, the CDR3 gives the full variable domain: DTGVSQNPRHKITKRGQNVTFRCDPISEHNRLYWYRQTLGQGPEFLTYFQNEAQLEKSRLLSDRFSAERPKGSFSTLEIQRTEQGDSAMYLCASRAVTTSTDTQYFGPGTRLTVL.

The chain couples TRBV5-4 to TRBJ1-6; D is perhaps TRBD1 (6 bases). V was pared by 4 bases and J by 4 bases, with 9 bases between. The CDR3 has 14 residues. Germline V lookup: CDR1 SGHNT, CDR2 YYREEE (reference sequence). The CDR3 coding sequence is TGTGCCAGCAGCGTCGACAGGTATAATTCACCCCTCCACTTT. Protein sequence: CASSVDRYNSPLHF.

This clone turned up a few times. This chain joins TRBV9 and TRBJ1-3; D possibly corresponds to TRBD1 (5 bases). In germline, CDR1 is SGDLS, CDR2 YYNGEE. This CDR3 has 15 residues. V was trimmed by 4 bases and J by 2 bases, leaving 13 bases between them. CDR3 region: CASSLGLLPGNTIYF. CDR3 sequence (DNA): TGTGCCAGCAGCTTGGGACTTCTACCTGGAAACACCATATATTTT.

The V call is TRBV5-1, the J call TRBJ1-3; possible D gene TRBD1, 5 bases. The V and J ends lost 2 bases and 0 bases respectively, with 6 bases between them. CDR1 and CDR2 from the germline V gene are SGHRS and YFSETQ. CDR3 size: 14 residues. The CDR3 nucleotides are TGCGCCAGCAGCTTCACAGGCTCTGGAAACACCATATATTTT. Its protein product is CASSFTGSGNTIYF.

The chain is built from TRBV5-1 and TRBJ2-5; 7 bases line up with TRBD1. CDR1 is SGHRS and CDR2 is YFSETQ in the germline V gene. The trim removed 0 bases at V and 3 bases at J, leaving 5 bases unmatched. The CDR3 spans 15 residues. The CDR3 loop reads CASSLAPGTEETQYF. The CDR3 bases are TGCGCCAGCAGCTTGGCCCCCGGGACAGAAGAGACCCAGTACTTC.

This clone occurred a few times. This chain joins TRBV6-5 and TRBJ1-6; D unclear. V was clipped by 0 bases and J by 7 bases, with 10 bases between them. Germline CDR1 is MNHEY and CDR2 is SVGAGI. The CDR3 length is 15 residues. The CDR3 loop is CASSYSDGLNSPLHF. Here the CDR3 DNA reads TGTGCCAGCAGTTACTCGGACGGACTGAATTCACCCCTCCACTTT.

The V call is TRBV7-2, the J call TRBJ1-2; D possibly corresponds to TRBD1 (5 bases). CDR3 size: 14 residues. From germline, CDR1 is SGHTA and CDR2 FQGNSA. Trimming removed 2 bases from V and 7 bases from J, with 14 bases in between. CDR3 residues: CASSLIQGKGGYTF. The CDR3 nucleotides read TGTGCCAGCAGCTTAATTCAGGGAAAGGGTGGCTACACCTTC. The full variable domain, with the rest looked up from reference TRBV7-2 and TRBJ1-2, is GAGVSQSPSNKVTEKGKDVELRCDPISGHTALYWYRQSLGQGLEFLIYFQGNSAPDKSGLPSDRFSAERTGGSVSTLTIQRTQQEDSAVYLCASSLIQGKGGYTFGSGTRLTVV.

A few counts support this clone. The V gene is TRBV27, the J gene TRBJ1-5; 7 bases match TRBD1. The CDR3 runs to 15 residues. J was trimmed by 0 bases and V by 6 bases; bases with no gene match: 5. Germline V gene data show CDR1 as MNHEY and CDR2 as SMNVEV (reference sequence). The DNA of the CDR3 is TGTGCCAGCAGAGAAGGGACAGTTAGCAATCAGCCCCAGCATTTT. This encodes CASREGTVSNQPQHF.

CDR3 sequence (DNA): TGTGCCAGCAGCCAGTGGGATCAGGGGGCTCTCGAGCAGTACTTC. It translates to CASSQWDQGALEQYF. The gene calls are TRBV3-1 (or the pseudogene TRBV3-2) and TRBJ2-7, with 8 positions matching TRBD1. V dropped 3 bases and J dropped 6; count of bases not matched to a gene: 10. This CDR3 contains 15 residues. CDR1 is LGHDT and CDR2 is YNNKEL in the germline V gene (reference sequence).

The CDR3 region is CASSQDRGDSRSPLHF. CDR3 in DNA: TGCGCCAGCAGCCAAGATCGGGGAGATTCACGGTCACCCCTCCACTTT. The chain joins TRBV4-1 to TRBJ1-6; no clear D gene. The CDR3 runs to 16 residues. Germline values: CDR1 MGHRA, CDR2 YSYEKL. V was cut by 0 bases and J by 10 bases, with 16 bases left in between.

The chain recombines TRBV6-2 or TRBV6-3 with TRBJ2-7, with TRBD1 matching 10 bases. Germline V gene sequence: CDR1 MNHEY, CDR2 SVGEGT. The CDR3 spans 17 residues. V dropped 2 bases and J dropped 1; count of bases not matched to a gene: 8. CDR3 in amino acids: CASSYLSTGGHSYEQYF. The CDR3 nucleotides are TGTGCCAGCAGTTACCTATCGACAGGGGGCCATTCCTACGAGCAGTACTTC.